A selection of T cell receptor beta chains follows, all from one sample in a study of T-cell reconstitution after alpha-beta-depleted transplantation in children. TCRdb ran MiXCR on the PCR reads and lists one entry per CDR3 protein. Counted here are approximately 1,000,000 distinct CDR3 sequences, 25% to 30% occurring once; the ten biggest clones make up 28%. The sequencing used PBMCs, mostly from graft donor cells, collected 360 days after TCRalphabeta/CD19-depleted stem cell transplant. These receptors were collected from a boy under two years old who had a stem cell transplant for SCID, so the T cells may come from the graft donor. CDR3s include the opening cysteine and the closing phenylalanine or tryptophan.

J gene: TRBJ2-3
V gene: TRBV7-2
CDR3 protein: CASSHGGADTQYF

J gene: TRBJ2-3
V gene: TRBV7-6
CDR3 protein: CASSLVSRSAGDADTQYF

J gene: TRBJ2-3
V gene: TRBV7-8
CDR3 protein: CASSPTRTGDNSYF

J gene: TRBJ2-5
V gene: TRBV7-2
CDR3 protein: CASSLALRGGTETQYF

J gene: TRBJ2-1
V gene: TRBV20-1
CDR3 protein: CSGARFSYNEQFF

J gene: TRBJ2-1
V gene: TRBV7-9
CDR3 protein: CASSWGSGGPSYNEQFF

J gene: TRBJ2-1
V gene: TRBV20-1
CDR3 protein: CSASGRSGPNNEQFF

J gene: TRBJ2-7
V gene: TRBV5-1
CDR3 protein: CASSPRFNMRFEYEQYF

J gene: TRBJ1-5
V gene: TRBV18
CDR3 protein: CASSPVQGLNQPQHF

J gene: TRBJ2-3
V gene: TRBV5-1
CDR3 protein: CASSPRTGPLGDTQYF

J gene: TRBJ1-3
V gene: TRBV5-1
CDR3 protein: CASSLAGTSGGNTIYF

J gene: TRBJ1-5
V gene: TRBV2
CDR3 protein: CASSPRWNQPQHF

J gene: TRBJ2-1
V gene: TRBV12-3/TRBV12-4
CDR3 protein: CASSPTGVDEQFF

J gene: TRBJ2-5
V gene: TRBV20-1
CDR3 protein: CSASPLAAGTQYF

J gene: TRBJ1-2
V gene: TRBV20-1
CDR3 protein: CSARDPLINYGYTF

J gene: TRBJ1-2
V gene: TRBV9
CDR3 protein: CASSVAVDYGYTF

J gene: TRBJ1-1
V gene: TRBV12-3/TRBV12-4
CDR3 protein: CASRRGQENTEAFF

J gene: TRBJ2-3
V gene: TRBV6-5
CDR3 protein: CASSYGGLPGLTDTQYF

J gene: TRBJ2-1
V gene: TRBV7-6
CDR3 protein: CASSLSTDSRIYNEQFF

J gene: TRBJ1-4
V gene: TRBV5-6
CDR3 protein: CASSKTENEKLFF

J gene: TRBJ2-7
V gene: TRBV2
CDR3 protein: CASRMRAGGYEQYF

J gene: TRBJ2-4
V gene: TRBV5-1
CDR3 protein: CASSLKWGAKNIQYF

J gene: TRBJ2-7
V gene: TRBV29-1
CDR3 protein: CSVEQSADASYEQYF

J gene: TRBJ1-5
V gene: TRBV12-3/TRBV12-4
CDR3 protein: CASSLSPGGNQPQHF

J gene: TRBJ2-2
V gene: TRBV9
CDR3 protein: CASSRDRGDTGELFF

J gene: TRBJ2-5
V gene: TRBV9
CDR3 protein: CASSAGGAGGQETQYF

J gene: TRBJ2-5
V gene: TRBV3-1
CDR3 protein: CASSQRGSQETQYF

J gene: TRBJ2-1
V gene: TRBV12-3/TRBV12-4
CDR3 protein: CASRRGGLGNWDEQFF

J gene: TRBJ2-5
V gene: TRBV7-8
CDR3 protein: CASSMSEETQYF

J gene: TRBJ2-1
V gene: TRBV5-1
CDR3 protein: CASSSLPRGGSYNEQFF

J gene: TRBJ1-5
V gene: TRBV5-1
CDR3 protein: CASSCRGLAHVVPIDSNQPQHF

J gene: TRBJ2-3
V gene: TRBV5-1
CDR3 protein: CASSLAETAIPFGQYF